This is a list of T cell receptor beta chains from one sample in a study of preoperative IRX-2 immunotherapy in early breast cancer. Assay: immunoSEQ multiplex PCR; the TCRdb copy retains only in-frame clones and omits some. Of about 43,000 clones in the sample, just under 95% are singletons; the top ten hold 1.6%. The specimen comprised tumor tissue, sampled after IRX-2 immunotherapy. These receptor sequences come from a human donor with breast cancer. Each CDR3 is given with its conserved first and last residue. Each record gives: J gene, clone size, D gene, V gene, CDR3 DNA, CDR3 protein. The D gene is left open where the match is weak. Size is omitted from some rows. Given values are once, few, many or a class for expanded clones.

>TRBJ1-6|once|TRBD1|TRBV9
TGTGCCAGCAGCACGGGACAGCAGGATTCACCCCTCCACTTT
CASSTGQQDSPLHF
>TRBJ1-2|NA|NA|TRBV6-1
TGTGCCAGCGGATTGGTAGGCGCCAACTATGGCTACACCTTC
CASGLVGANYGYTF
>TRBJ2-3|NA|NA|TRBV7-8
TGTGCCAGCAGGACGCAGAGCACAGATACGCAGTATTTT
CASRTQSTDTQYF
>TRBJ1-5|NA|NA|TRBV30
TGTGCCTGGAGTCTTGGGGCGGGCCAGCCCCAGCATTTT
CAWSLGAGQPQHF
>TRBJ1-2|NA|TRBD1|TRBV10-3
TGTGCCATCAGGGACAGGGGTGACTATGGCTACACCTTC
CAIRDRGDYGYTF
>TRBJ2-2|NA|NA|TRBV6-5
TGTGCCACATCCACGGGCACCGGGGAGCTGTTTTTT
CATSTGTGELFF
>TRBJ2-7|once|TRBD2|TRBV5-6
TGTGCCAGCAGCTTCGGGAGGACCTACGAGCAGTACTTC
CASSFGRTYEQYF
>TRBJ1-1|NA|NA|TRBV18
TGTGCCAGCTCACCAGGAGTCCCCAGAAACACTGAAGCTTTCTTT
CASSPGVPRNTEAFF
>TRBJ2-1|NA|NA|TRBV7-9
TGTGCCAGCAGCTTAGACACCCGGCAAAATGAGCAGTTCTTC
CASSLDTRQNEQFF
>TRBJ2-3|NA|TRBD2|TRBV27
TGTGCCAGCAGGTTAGCGGGGGTCACAGATACGCAGTATTTT
CASRLAGVTDTQYF
>TRBJ2-7|NA|NA|TRBV28
TGTGCCAGCAGTTTGGGAGTCGAGCAGTACTTC
CASSLGVEQYF
>TRBJ2-1|NA|NA|TRBV6-1
TGTGCCAGCAGTGACGGCCAGGCGACCCCGCGCTTCCCCCCTCTAGAGCAGTTCTTC
CASSDGQATPRFPPLEQFF
>TRBJ1-2|NA|NA|TRBV6-6
TGTGCCAGCTTCTCGACCTTGGACATCACTAACTATGGCTACACCTTC
CASFSTLDITNYGYTF
>TRBJ2-5|NA|NA|TRBV7-9
TGTGCCAGCAGCCCCCACGAGGGAATCCAAGAGACCCAGTACTTC
CASSPHEGIQETQYF
>TRBJ2-7|NA|NA|TRBV18
TGTGCCAGCTCACCTCCTGGGGAATCCGAGCAGTACTTC
CASSPPGESEQYF
>TRBJ2-7|NA|TRBD1|TRBV9
TGTGCCAGCAGCGTACGGGCAGGGGGCTTGTACGAGCAGTACTTC
CASSVRAGGLYEQYF
>TRBJ1-5|NA|NA|TRBV7-9
TGTGCCAGCAGCTTCGGTGGGGGGCATCAGCCCCAGCATTTT
CASSFGGGHQPQHF
>TRBJ1-4|NA|NA|TRBV19
TGTGCCAGTAGTACGACAGCGACCAATGAAAAACTGTTTTTT
CASSTTATNEKLFF
>TRBJ2-7|NA|NA|TRBV5-5
TGTGCCATCGCGAACCGGGAGAACGAGCAGTACTTC
CAIANRENEQYF
>TRBJ1-1|NA|NA|TRBV6-5
TGTGCCAGCAGTTACTCCGTGATGAACACTGAAGCTTTCTTT
CASSYSVMNTEAFF
>TRBJ2-5|once|NA|TRBV7-3
TGTGCCAGCAGCCGAAACCGTAGGGAGACCCAGTACTTC
CASSRNRRETQYF
>TRBJ1-5|NA|NA|TRBV28
TGTGCCAGCAGTTGGGCCGTGAGGGGGAATCAGCCCCAGCATTTT
CASSWAVRGNQPQHF
>TRBJ2-4|NA|TRBD2|TRBV7-2
TGTGCCAGCACCCTAAGACGGGGGGAAGTTCAGTACTTC
CASTLRRGEVQYF
>TRBJ1-3|NA|TRBD1|TRBV7-9
TGTGCCAGCAGCTTGGGACAGGCTCTCTCTGGAAACACCATATATTTT
CASSLGQALSGNTIYF
>TRBJ2-3|NA|TRBD1|TRBV5-1
TGCGCCAGCAGCTTCTGGACAGGAGATTCCACAGATACGCAGTATTTT
CASSFWTGDSTDTQYF
>TRBJ2-3|once|TRBD2|TRBV7-8
TGTGCCAGCAGCGCGCTAGCGGGGGCCGGCACAGATACGCAGTATTTT
CASSALAGAGTDTQYF
>TRBJ2-3|NA|TRBD2|TRBV11-3
TGTGCCAGCAGCCCCAGCGGGGGCGATACGCAGTATTTT
CASSPSGGDTQYF
>TRBJ2-3|once|NA|TRBV5-4
TGTGCCAGCAGCCAATGGTTGGGGGGCGCCGGTACAGATACGCAGTATTTT
CASSQWLGGAGTDTQYF
>TRBJ2-3|NA|TRBD2|TRBV9
TGTGCCAGCAGCCCAGGACTAGCGGGAGGGTGGCCAGATACGCAGTATTTT
CASSPGLAGGWPDTQYF
>TRBJ2-2|NA|NA|TRBV11-1
TGTGCCAGCAGCCGGACCAGGGATGGTGGCACCGGGGAGCTGTTTTTT
CASSRTRDGGTGELFF
>TRBJ2-5|NA|TRBD1|TRBV5-6
TGTGCCAGCAGCTTGGCGGGGTTAGGGGGCCGCGGGGAGACCCAGTACTTC
CASSLAGLGGRGETQYF
>TRBJ2-2|NA|NA|TRBV19
TGTGCCAGTAGTATGTCCAGGAGAAACACCGGGGAGCTGTTTTTT
CASSMSRRNTGELFF
>TRBJ2-4|once|NA|TRBV27
TGTGCCAGCAGCCCTATCTTCCCCACGGGAAGCAAAAACATTCAGTACTTC
CASSPIFPTGSKNIQYF
>TRBJ2-5|NA|NA|TRBV20-1
TGCAGTGCTAGAAGTGAGACCCAGTACTTC
CSARSETQYF
>TRBJ2-7|once|TRBD1|TRBV5-1
TGCGCCAGCGGGACAGAACCCTACGAGCAGTACTTC
CASGTEPYEQYF
>TRBJ2-1|NA|TRBD1|TRBV6-6
TGTGCCAGCAGAGGGGGCGAGGAGGTGAAAGAGCAGTTCTTC
CASRGGEEVKEQFF
>TRBJ2-1|NA|TRBD2|TRBV7-2
TGTGCCAGCAGCTTATTTTATCGGCTAGCGGGCGGGGTCGGGCAGTTCTTC
CASSLFYRLAGGVGQFF
>TRBJ1-5|NA|NA|TRBV4-3
TGCGCCAGCAGCCAAGGGCAGTGGGGCAATCAGCCCCAGCATTTT
CASSQGQWGNQPQHF
>TRBJ1-3|NA|NA|TRBV7-9
TGTGCCAGCAGCTTACTAGAGCTGGTCTCTGGAAACACCATATATTTT
CASSLLELVSGNTIYF
>TRBJ2-7|once|NA|TRBV5-1
TGCGCCAGCAGCTTGGTGGGTGAAACCTACGAGCAGTACTTC
CASSLVGETYEQYF
>TRBJ1-6|NA|NA|TRBV28
TGTGCCAGCAGTTTAGCACCCCCGCGGGGTCCCCTCCACTTT
CASSLAPPRGPLHF
>TRBJ1-5|NA|NA|TRBV6-1
TGTGCCAGCAGTGAGGGTACCTACAATCAGCCCCAGCATTTT
CASSEGTYNQPQHF